Presented here are 9 T cell receptor beta chains from one specimen sequenced in a study of monozygotic twins with inflammatory bowel disease. TCRdb reprocessed the 5' RACE reads and keeps a single row for each CDR3 protein, giving no DNA. The table for this sample gives roughly 140,000 distinct CDR3 sequences. The specimen was blood. These receptors were obtained from a human donor with ulcerative colitis or Crohn's disease, or a healthy co-twin of an affected twin (not recorded which).

The chain has TRBV7-8 and TRBJ2-7; TCRdb's D call of TRBD2 is untestable without DNA. The germline V gene has CDR1 SGHVS and CDR2 FQNEAQ. The CDR3 runs 15 residues. The CDR3 here is CASSLRGGHSYEQYF. Full variable domain (remainder filled in from reference TRBV7-8 and TRBJ2-7): GAGVSQSPRYKVAKRGQDVALRCDPISGHVSLFWYQQALGQGPEFLTYFQNEAQLDKSGLPSDRFFAERPEGSVSTLKIQRTQQEDSAVYLCASSLRGGHSYEQYFGPGTRLTVT.

The chain joins TRBV6-2 or TRBV6-3 to TRBJ2-4; TCRdb picks TRBD2, but there is no DNA to check that call. Germline V CDR1 and CDR2: MNHEY, SVGEGT. CDR3 length equals 18 residues. This chain's CDR3 is CASSTLTALAGGENIQYF.

V and J are TRBV10-2 and TRBJ2-3; TCRdb gives TRBD1 as the D gene, but with no DNA this cannot be confirmed. Looked up from germline, CDR1 is WSHSY and CDR2 is SAAADI. This CDR3 region has 12 residues. The CDR3 protein is CASGGSTDTQYF.

The chain carries TRBV5-6 and TRBJ2-2; TCRdb calls TRBD1, which cannot be checked without DNA. The CDR3 sequence is 14 residues long. Germline CDR1 SGHDT, CDR2 YYEEEE. CDR3 in amino acids: CASRSTGYTGELFF.

V usage is TRBV12-3 or TRBV12-4 and J usage is TRBJ1-5; TCRdb returns TRBD1, unconfirmable since there is no DNA. The CDR3 runs to 20 residues. The CDR3 spells CASSLSRDSLLDRSNQPQHF.

The chain combines TRBV29-1 with TRBJ1-1. CDR1 is SQVTM, CDR2 ANQGSEA, per germline. The CDR3 totals 13 residues. CDR3 region: CSVEEQKNTEAFF.

The chain couples TRBV4-3 to TRBJ2-3; without DNA, the TCRdb call of TRBD2 cannot be checked. This CDR3 comprises 16 residues. CDR1 and CDR2 (germline): LGHNA, YSLEER. CDR3 sequence reads: CASSQHLAGEGDTQYF.

The rearrangement links TRBV18 to TRBJ2-1. The CDR3 totals 17 residues. Germline V CDR1 and CDR2: KGHSH, LQKENI. CDR3: CASSPLRTESSYNEQFF.

The chain is built from TRBV7-9 and TRBJ2-7. The germline CDR1 and CDR2 sequences are SEHNR and FQNEAQ (reference sequence). The CDR3 extends over 12 amino acids. The CDR3 sequence is CASSRLSYEQYF.